This entry features one T cell receptor (beta chain) sequence. What it binds is not known. Adult Caucasians living in Nashville, Tennessee made up all of the donors. Germline CDR1 and CDR2: SNHLY and FYNNEI. V was trimmed by 5 bases and J by 0 bases, leaving 11 bases between them. The CDR3 extends over 16 amino acids. The sample originates from a study of shared clonotypes between healthy human individuals. Study as a whole: A couple of women and a few men aged 18 to 49 made up the donors.

Study-level findings and limits: The naive CD4 repertoires of several donors were compared, and about 5% of clonotypes were shared. Few donors restricted represented genetic and exposure-history diversity.

Data came from immunoSEQ multiplex PCR; TCRdb stores just in-frame clones and leaves some out. This sample carries around 320,000 clones, 87% of them seen once, and the ten largest clones take about a sixth. Input material: memory CD8+ T cells sorted from blood. Subset indicated: CD45RO+ cells pooled with CCR7-negative TemRA cells. The gene calls are TRBV2 and TRBJ1-6, with a weak D call TRBD1 (6 bases). This receptor was identified in a man younger than 30 in good health. The CDR3 region is CASSRQASSYNSPLHF. As DNA, the CDR3 is TGTGCCAGCAGTAGACAGGCGAGCTCCTATAATTCACCCCTCCACTTT.